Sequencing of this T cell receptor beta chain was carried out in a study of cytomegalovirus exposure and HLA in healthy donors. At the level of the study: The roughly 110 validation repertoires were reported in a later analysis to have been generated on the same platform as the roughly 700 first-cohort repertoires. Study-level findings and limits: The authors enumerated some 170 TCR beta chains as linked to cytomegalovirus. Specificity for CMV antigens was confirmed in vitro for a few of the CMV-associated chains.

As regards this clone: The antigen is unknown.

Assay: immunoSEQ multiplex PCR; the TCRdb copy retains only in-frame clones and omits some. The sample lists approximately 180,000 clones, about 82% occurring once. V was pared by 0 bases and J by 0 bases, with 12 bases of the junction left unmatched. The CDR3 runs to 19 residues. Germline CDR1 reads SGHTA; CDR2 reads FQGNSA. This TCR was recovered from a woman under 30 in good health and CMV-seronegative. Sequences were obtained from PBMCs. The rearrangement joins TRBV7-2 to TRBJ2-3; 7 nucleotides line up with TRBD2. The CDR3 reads CASSLARASGLLSTDTQYF. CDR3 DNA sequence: TGTGCCAGCAGCTTAGCGCGGGCTAGCGGATTATTAAGCACAGATACGCAGTATTTT.